The 22 T cell receptor beta chains presented below share a single source sample, sequenced in a study of T cell responses to AZD1222 COVID-19 vaccine. Profiling relied on immunoSEQ multiplex PCR, and the TCRdb table lists in-frame clones only, not all of them. This sample has around 120,000 clones, with nearly 90% found just once. Material: peripheral blood, obtained on day 0 of AZD1222 vaccination. The receptors here all came from an adult in good health.

The chain employs TRBV18 and TRBJ2-3; the D gene is possibly TRBD2 (6 bases). CDR3 length: 13 amino acids. Trimming removed 3 bases at V and 4 bases at J, with 8 bases between. Germline V CDR1 and CDR2: KGHSH, LQKENI. CDR3 bases: TGTGCCAGCTCACCCCGACTAGCAGATACGCAGTATTTT. Protein sequence: CASSPRLADTQYF.

The V gene is TRBV7-9, the J gene TRBJ2-7; TRBD1 aligns across 8 bases. The CDR3 totals 14 residues. Trimming cost V 3 bases and J 5 bases; bases outside gene matches: 6. Germline CDR1 SEHNR, CDR2 FQNEAQ (reference sequence). CDR3 DNA sequence: TGTGCCAGCAGCTTCGGCAGGGGGCTCGACGAGCAGTACTTC. It codes for CASSFGRGLDEQYF. The whole variable domain, filled in from reference TRBV7-9 and TRBJ2-7, reads DTGVSQNPRHKITKRGQNVTFRCDPISEHNRLYWYRQTLGQGPEFLTYFQNEAQLEKSRLLSDRFSAERPKGSFSTLEIQRTEQGDSAMYLCASSFGRGLDEQYFGPGTRLTVT.

CDR3 sequence: CASSMALNTEAFF. The CDR3 DNA follows: TGTGCCAGCAGCATGGCACTGAACACTGAAGCTTTCTTT. The J gene is TRBJ1-1, the V gene TRBV21-1; the D call TRBD1 from the table was never checked on the DNA. TRBV21-1 counts as a pseudogene. The CDR3 is made up of 13 amino acids.

The chain recombines TRBV6-1 with TRBJ1-3; TRBD1 agrees at 8 bases. The CDR3 runs to 16 residues. V was clipped by 2 bases and J by 6 bases; unmatched bases: 9. In germline, CDR1 is MNHNS, CDR2 SASEGT. CDR3 in DNA: TGTGCCAGCAGTGAATCCGGGCGGGACAGGAAAAACACCATATATTTT. Its protein product is CASSESGRDRKNTIYF.

The V call is TRBV24-1, the J call TRBJ1-2, with TRBD1 matching over 7 bases. The V gene's germline CDR1 is KGHDR and CDR2 SFDVKD. This CDR3 comprises 17 residues. V lost 4 bases and J lost 8; bases outside the gene matches: 18. The CDR3, as DNA: TGTGCCACCAGTGAATCAGACAGGGTAGAGGTGCTTTCCGGCTACACCTTC. This sequence encodes CATSESDRVEVLSGYTF.

CDR3 sequence reads: CASSLGDGRGETQYF. Here the CDR3 DNA reads TGTGCCAGCAGCTTAGGGGACGGGAGGGGAGAGACCCAGTACTTC. V and J are TRBV11-3 and TRBJ2-5; 8 nucleotides agree with TRBD2. Germline V gives CDR1 SGHNT, CDR2 YENEEA. This CDR3 has 15 residues. Trimming cost V 1 base and J 4 bases; bases outside gene matches: 5.

The chain uses TRBV5-4 and TRBJ1-1; possible D gene TRBD1, 6 bases. CDR3 length: 14 amino acids. The germline V gene has CDR1 SGHNT and CDR2 YYREEE (reference sequence). V lost 2 bases and J 4 bases, leaving 12 bases between the germline ends. CDR3 sequence (DNA): TGTGCCAGCAGCTTCCCAGGGGAGGGCACTGAAGCTTTCTTT. The encoded protein is CASSFPGEGTEAFF.

The V call is TRBV4-1, the J call TRBJ2-7; D remains ambiguous. Germline CDR1 MGHRA, CDR2 YSYEKL. The CDR3 runs 13 residues. The V gene lost 3 bases and the J gene lost 0 bases, with 6 bases spanning the gap. The CDR3 nucleotides are TGCGCCAGCAGCCATCCAGGCTCCTACGAGCAGTACTTC. This encodes CASSHPGSYEQYF.

The V and J genes are TRBV7-2 and TRBJ1-6, with 8 bases aligning to TRBD1. The CDR3 is 14 amino acids. Germline lookup yields CDR1 SGHTA and CDR2 FQGNSA. J was trimmed by 9 bases and V by 5 bases; bases with no gene match: 6. The CDR3 spells CASSRTGSGSPLHF. CDR3 bases: TGTGCCAGCAGCAGGACAGGGTCTGGTTCACCCCTCCACTTT.

For the CDR3, the DNA is TGTGCCACAACGCGGGGGGCCGCATCCTACGAGCAGTACTTC. It specifies CATTRGAASYEQYF. The gene calls are TRBV28 and TRBJ2-7, with 8 positions matching TRBD2. CDR1 and CDR2 (germline): MDHEN, SYDVKM. V lost 10 bases to trimming and J lost 1 base; unmatched junction nucleotides: 9. This CDR3 is built from 14 residues.

The chain has TRBV4-1 and TRBJ2-1; D gene ambiguous. Trimming removed 1 base from V and 4 bases from J, with 5 bases in between. Germline CDR1 and CDR2: MGHRA and YSYEKL. The CDR3 is made up of 13 amino acids. The CDR3 is CASSQVLYNEQFF. CDR3 bases: TGCGCCAGCAGCCAAGTTTTATACAATGAGCAGTTCTTC.

The gene calls are TRBV28 and TRBJ2-6, with D hard to call. Trimming took off 7 bases at V and 0 bases at J, with 7 bases between the two ends. The CDR3 spans 14 residues. Germline loops: CDR1 MDHEN, CDR2 SYDVKM. The CDR3 DNA sequence: TGTGCCAGCACCGGTAGCTCTGGGGCCAACGTCCTGACTTTC. This gives the protein CASTGSSGANVLTF.

The CDR3 sequence is CASSSRGYNEQFF. The DNA for the CDR3 is TGTGCCAGCAGTTCCCGGGGCTACAATGAGCAGTTCTTC. The chain combines TRBV28 with TRBJ2-1; D perhaps matches TRBD2 (5 bases). The CDR3 loop spans 13 amino acids. The V and J ends lost 4 bases and 3 bases respectively, with 7 bases between them. Per germline, CDR1 MDHEN and CDR2 SYDVKM.

V is TRBV5-4 and J is TRBJ2-1, with D maybe TRBD2 (5 bases). V lost 3 bases to trimming and J lost 3 bases, with 13 bases between them. CDR1 SGHNT and CDR2 YYREEE come from the germline V gene (reference sequence). The CDR3 contains 15 residues. The CDR3 coding sequence is TGTGCCAGCAGCTCGGACGTCGCGGGCTACAATGAGCAGTTCTTC. This encodes CASSSDVAGYNEQFF. The full variable domain, with the rest looked up from reference TRBV5-4 and TRBJ2-1, is ETGVTQSPTHLIKTRGQQVTLRCSSQSGHNTVSWYQQALGQGPQFIFQYYREEENGRGNFPPRFSGLQFPNYSSELNVNALELDDSALYLCASSSDVAGYNEQFFGPGTRLTVL.

V is TRBV4-2 and J is TRBJ2-7; 13 bases are shared with TRBD2. Losses at the gene ends were 4 bases for V and 5 bases for J; bases not matched to a gene: 5. Germline V gives CDR1 LGHNA, CDR2 YNFKEQ. The CDR3 has 15 residues. CDR3 DNA sequence: TGTGCCAGCAGCCGGACTAGCGGGAGTGATAACGAGCAGTACTTC. Amino acids: CASSRTSGSDNEQYF.

Turning to this clone: Other DNA sequences from this sample encode an identical CDR3 as well. V usage is TRBV18 and J usage is TRBJ1-1, with D possibly TRBD1 on 6 matching bases. V was shortened by 6 bases and J by 1 base, with 9 bases between the two germline ends. Germline V gives CDR1 KGHSH, CDR2 LQKENI. The CDR3 is 13 residues long. The chain's CDR3 is CASSPGQNTEAFF. The CDR3 DNA reads as TGTGCCAGCTCGCCGGGACAGAACACTGAAGCTTTCTTT.

The chain combines TRBV5-4 with TRBJ1-2, with D hard to call. Deletions cut 1 base from V and 1 base from J, with 5 bases between. Germline assignment: CDR1 SGHNT and CDR2 YYREEE (reference sequence). CDR3 length equals 13 residues. CDR3 region: CASSLMHNYGYTF. In DNA, the CDR3 is TGTGCCAGCAGCTTGATGCATAACTATGGCTACACCTTC.

This clone showed up just a few times. The rearrangement uses TRBV25-1 and TRBJ2-5, with a possible D match to TRBD2 (5 bases). V dropped 0 bases and J dropped 4 bases, with 9 bases sitting between them. CDR3 length: 14 residues. CDR1 MGHDK and CDR2 SYGVNS come from the germline V gene. The CDR3 bases are TGTGCCAGCAGTGAATATGATGGAGGAGAGACCCAGTACTTC. It specifies CASSEYDGGETQYF.

V usage is TRBV28 and J usage is TRBJ1-2; D is uncertain. This CDR3 has 14 amino acids. Germline V gene lookup returns CDR1 MDHEN and CDR2 SYDVKM. V was trimmed by 6 bases and J by 2 bases, leaving 13 bases between them. CDR3 sequence: CASSTAQLNYGYTF. The CDR3 nucleotides read TGTGCCAGCAGCACCGCCCAGTTAAACTATGGCTACACCTTC.

The chain is built from TRBV5-1 and TRBJ1-1, with D possibly being TRBD1 (6 bases). V lost 1 base and J lost 6, with 13 bases in between. Germline CDR1 and CDR2: SGHRS and YFSETQ. This CDR3 comprises 14 residues. For the CDR3, the DNA is TGCGCCAGCAGCTTGTCCAGGGGAGATTCTGAAGCTTTCTTT. Its protein is CASSLSRGDSEAFF.

The count of this clone is one. This sequence joins TRBV7-9 and TRBJ2-5, with D hard to call. The length of the CDR3 is 13 residues. Germline lookup yields CDR1 SEHNR and CDR2 FQNEAQ (reference sequence). V gave up 1 base and J gave up 2 bases, with 5 bases separating them. DNA of the CDR3: TGTGCCAGCAGCTTAGGCCAGCAAGAGACCCAGTACTTC. Residues: CASSLGQQETQYF. The complete variable domain, with remaining parts taken from reference TRBV7-9 and TRBJ2-5, reads DTGVSQNPRHKITKRGQNVTFRCDPISEHNRLYWYRQTLGQGPEFLTYFQNEAQLEKSRLLSDRFSAERPKGSFSTLEIQRTEQGDSAMYLCASSLGQQETQYFGPGTRLLVL.

The chain employs TRBV19 and TRBJ1-5, with D perhaps matching TRBD1 (5 bases). Germline V lookup: CDR1 LNHDA, CDR2 SQIVND (reference sequence). The CDR3 runs to 17 residues. Trimming removed 4 bases from V and 5 bases from J, with 21 bases in between. CDR3 sequence reads: CASSKVARRGKYQPQHF. The CDR3, as DNA: TGTGCCAGTAGTAAAGTCGCGAGGAGGGGTAAGTATCAGCCCCAGCATTTT.